This T cell receptor beta chain is drawn from a study of T cells in Graves' hyperthyroidism and ophthalmopathy. Study-level background: Peripheral blood was collected at initial diagnosis, before any treatment.

This clonotype was counted a few times. The investigators amplified TCR beta CDR3 regions from RNA transcripts. HTBI primers drove first-round RT-PCR of the TCR CDR3. TCRdb re-called the multiplex PCR reads with MiXCR, one entry per CDR3 protein. The table has 700,000 or so distinct CDR3 sequences, approximately 16% seen once; the top ten hold under 8.5%. CDR1 and CDR2 (germline): SEHNR, FQNEAQ (reference sequence). The CDR3 is made up of 17 amino acids. V dropped 5 bases and J dropped 0 bases, with 14 bases sitting between them. This chain connects TRBV7-9 to TRBJ2-6; TRBD1 might be the D (6 bases). The source is a man aged 18 to 30 with Graves' hyperthyroidism. Sequenced input: blood. CDR3 residues: CASSETGPGSGANVLTF. The DNA for the CDR3 is TGTGCCAGCAGCGAGACAGGCCCCGGCTCTGGGGCCAACGTCCTGACTTTC.